This T cell receptor (beta chain) was captured in a study of identical twins. Study-wide findings and caveats: With abundant cord blood beta clonotypes, insertions were fewer; memory repertoires showed no such pattern.

Germline lookup yields CDR1 SQVTM and CDR2 ANQGSEA. Between the trimmed V and J ends, which lost 3 bases and 5 bases, there was a span of 19 bases. There are 15 residues in the CDR3. Notes on this clonotype: Its antigen is as yet unknown.

After template switching added a universal primer site, the resulting cDNA carried unique molecular identifiers. TCRdb reprocessed the 5' RACE reads via MiXCR and lists one record per CDR3 protein. Altogether roughly 770,000 distinct CDR3 sequences are present, about 18% being singletons, with the ten largest covering about 12%. This sample also appeared in a second study, on T cells expressing NK-cell markers. Turning to that study: Sorted CD3+CD56+NKG2C+, CD3+CD56+NKG2C- and CD3+CD56-NKG2C+ T cells supplied TCR beta repertoires. There were seven HCMV-seropositive donors and one seronegative donor among the eight sequenced.

The sequence was collected from a woman aged 18 to 35 in good health. What was sequenced was PBMCs. The chain carries TRBV29-1 and TRBJ1-1; D call uncertain. The CDR3 DNA reads TGCAGCGTTGACAACCCCGGAGACGGTGGGACTGAAGCTTTCTTT. Its translation: CSVDNPGDGGTEAFF.